This T cell receptor (beta chain) is from a study of blood T cell repertoires in COVID-19 (dated by TCRdb to the early 2020s). With regard to the full study: The collaborator samples originated in the United States, Italy and Spain and spanned the acute and convalescent phases of COVID-19. The prospective study material was composed of cDNA or gDNA derived from T cells, B-cell-depleted T cells, or PBMCs. Subjects who had been exposed to COVID-19, were actively infected with it, or had recovered from it provided the deeply sampled blood TCRbeta repertoires that made up the dataset. The repertoires were made available in a free public database intended to serve as a resource for research on the immune response to SARS-CoV-2. The samples were drawn from the first 160 participants of the ongoing ImmuneRACE study and from roughly 1,300 subjects provided by 6 global collaborators. The sample metadata nearly always contained a de-identified subject ID, COVID-19 status, age in years and sex. Where HLA class I and class II types were available, the types were taken from metadata supplied by the sample provider, not from assay-based typing. Paper-wide results and their limitations: The quantity of clinical and demographic metadata differed by source and by participant and was supplied without curation.

TCRbeta CDR3 regions were amplified from genomic DNA by means of the immunoSEQ Assay, a bias-controlled multiplex PCR. The authors' pipeline ran thus. Within the assay, amplification of reference gene primers was used to estimate how many nucleated cells each sample contained. To quantify the absolute abundance of each unique TCRbeta CDR3 rearrangement, sequence reads were collapsed and filtered. For each sample, productive Simpson clonality was calculated by taking the square root of Simpson's diversity index across productive rearrangements. Not all clones reach the TCRdb copy of this immuneACCESS table, which keeps in-frame sequences only. Checked studies attribute under half of the gap to unresolved V genes and leave the rest unexplained. Clone size and the V and J calls come from that table; the DNA yielded D and trimming. A total of about 350,000 clones appear in this sample, 88% of them only once. The ten largest make up approximately 1% of the sample.

Enrolling through a virtual design, the prospective study's participants ranged in age from roughly 18 to 89 years and lived across 20 to 30 United States geographic areas. Cohort assignment in the prospective study relied on participant-reported clinical history from a screening survey and a study questionnaire. A participant counted as exposed if, within 2 weeks of entering the study, that participant had been in contact with someone who had a PCR-confirmed or clinician-diagnosed COVID-19 case. In the prospective study, whole blood, serum and a nasopharyngeal or oropharyngeal swab were collected from each participant by mobile phlebotomists. Over an approximately 2-month period, participants in the prospective study had the option of providing additional blood draws and questionnaires. Blood samples from the prospective study were shipped frozen or at room temperature prior to DNA extraction.

In regard to this clone: The clone's antigen remains unknown. No base quality information exists; no much larger clone differs at one position.

There are 17 amino acids in the CDR3, from cysteine to phenylalanine inclusive. Only the CDR3 portion is preserved as DNA: 51 bases, with reading frame beginning at the first base. V lost 3 bases and J lost 7 bases, and the count of bases not matched to a germline gene is 15. The germline V gene (reference sequence) yields LNHDA for CDR1 and SQIVND for CDR2. The sample comprised PBMCs or T cells enriched from blood (not recorded which). The origin of this receptor is a woman between 25 and 40 years old who had been exposed to COVID-19. Here the chain combines TRBV19 and TRBJ1-5; 7 middle bases align to TRBD1. In nucleotide form, the sequence is TGTGCCAGTAGTATTTCCCCTGGGCAGGGGGACCGGCAGCCCCAGCATTTT. This codes for CASSISPGQGDRQPQHF.